The clone carrying this T cell receptor beta chain was recorded a few times. Measured with immunoSEQ multiplex PCR; TCRdb has only the in-frame clones, and not every one. The table shows a few hundred thousand clones, with around 80% occurring only once. Per the germline V gene, CDR1 is LNHDA and CDR2 is SQIVND (reference sequence). This CDR3 is 16 amino acids long. V shed 3 bases and J shed 3 bases, with 17 bases lying between them. This sample is drawn from a study of blood T cell repertoires in COVID-19. This chain links TRBV19 with TRBJ1-2; D is uncertain. Sequencing used peripheral blood. The clonotype originates from a man aged 50-59 years with active or convalescent COVID-19. The CDR3 nucleotides are TGTGCCAGTAGTATCCCCCCGGGAGGCCTCCACTATGGCTACACCTTC. Protein: CASSIPPGGLHYGYTF.